These 21 T cell receptor beta chains originate from one sample sequenced in a study of T cell clonality in common variable immunodeficiency. Their cognate antigens are unknown. Study-level findings and limits: Fewer deletions and N-nucleotide insertions were reportedly seen in common variable immunodeficiency TCR beta sequences.

Here immunoSEQ multiplex PCR was the method, and the copy in TCRdb shows in-frame clones only, minus some. The sample is made up of fewer than 35,000 clones, none counted only once. The sequencing sample was made of peripheral blood mononuclear cells. The receptors derive from a human donor with common variable immunodeficiency.

As concerns this clone: With the read ending 3 residues before the CDR3 end, the germline J gene is used to fill in that end. The J gene is TRBJ1-5, the V gene TRBV19; weak D call: TRBD1 (5 bases). Trimming pared 7 bases from V and 0 bases from J, leaving 10 bases between. Per the germline V gene, CDR1 is LNHDA and CDR2 is SQIVND (reference sequence). CDR3 length equals 14 residues. The part of the CDR3 DNA that was read is TGTGCCAGTAATCGACAGAATAGCAATCAGCCC. This encodes CASNRQNSNQP. The CDR3 as a whole reads CASNRQNSNQPQHF.

This clone was seen at least ten times. Read data end 3 residues before the CDR3 end; the end is taken from the germline J gene. The rearrangement joins TRBV30 to TRBJ1-2, with D possibly being TRBD1 (5 bases). Trimming removed 2 bases from V and 6 bases from J, with 16 bases in between. Germline loops: CDR1 GTSNPN, CDR2 SVGIG (reference sequence). This CDR3 is built from 14 residues. CDR3 bases read: TGTGCCTGGAGTTGGGGGGAGCATTTGGATGGC. Its translation: CAWSWGEHLDG. The whole CDR3 sequence is CAWSWGEHLDGYTF.

Of note for this clone: The CDR3 end lies 3 residues beyond the end of the read and is filled in from the germline J gene. This rearrangement joins TRBV5-1 to TRBJ2-3; 7 bases match TRBD1. The V gene end was trimmed by 3 bases and the J gene end by 8 bases; junction bases not matched to a gene: 6. The CDR3 contains 13 residues. Germline values: CDR1 SGHRS, CDR2 YFSETQ. The chain's CDR3 is CASSSRGKGTQYF. Incomplete CDR3 DNA: TGCGCCAGCAGCTCCAGGGGGAAAGGTACG. The full variable domain, completed using reference TRBV5-1 and TRBJ2-3, is KAGVTQTPRYLIKTRGQQVTLSCSPISGHRSVSWYQQTPGQGLQFLFEYFSETQRNKGNFPGRFSGRQFSNSRSEMNVSTLELGDSALYLCASSSRGKGTQYFGPGTRLTVL.

This clone turned up a few times. The part of the CDR3 DNA that was read is TGTGCCAGCAGCCCCGGACTATCTCAAGAGACC. This codes for CASSPGLSQET. In full, the CDR3 is CASSPGLSQETQYF. The chain uses TRBV6-2 or TRBV6-3 and TRBJ2-5, with a tentative D call TRBD2 (6 bases). The observed sequence ends 3 residues before the CDR3 terminus, with the missing tail filled in from the germline J gene. The length of the CDR3 is 14 residues. The ends were cut back, 6 bases at V and 2 bases at J, with 13 bases in the middle. The germline CDR1 and CDR2 sequences are MNHEY and SVGEGT.

This clone has ten or more counts. The CDR3 DNA, read in part, is TGCAGTGCGAACCCTACCCCTTGGGAAAAGTTGAGGAACAGGGAA. The encoded protein is CSANPTPWEKLRNRE. The full CDR3 is CSANPTPWEKLRNREAFF. The chain uses TRBV20-1 and TRBJ1-1, with D tentatively TRBD1 (5 bases). Read coverage stops 3 residues before the CDR3 terminus; the germline J gene supplies the remainder. Germline assignment: CDR1 DFQATT and CDR2 SNEGSKA (reference sequence). This CDR3 has 18 residues.

In the case of this clone: Coverage ceases 3 residues before the CDR3 finishes, and the germline J gene fills in the end. The genes are TRBV2 and TRBJ2-5; D is unclear. Germline values: CDR1 SNHLY, CDR2 FYNNEI. V lost 1 base and J lost 6, with 9 bases in between. There are 13 residues in the CDR3. The CDR3: CASSEEGYKTQYF. CDR3 DNA, as far as it was read: TGTGCCAGCAGTGAAGAGGGTTACAAGACC.

Worth noting for this clone: The CDR3 end falls 3 residues outside the read, so it is completed with the germline J gene. V usage is TRBV7-9 and J usage is TRBJ1-2, with a tentative D call TRBD1 (5 bases). The CDR3 is 15 amino acids. V lost 5 bases to trimming and J lost 4 bases, with 17 bases between them. From germline, CDR1 is SEHNR and CDR2 FQNEAQ (reference sequence). CDR3 amino acids: CASSANSQGIYGYTF. The covered CDR3 bases are TGTGCCAGCAGCGCAAACTCCCAGGGCATCTATGGC.

In this sample, this clone turned up a few times. The read gets to within 3 residues of the CDR3 end, and the germline J gene fills in the rest. The same CDR3 arises from other DNA sequences in this sample as well. The J gene is TRBJ2-7, the V gene TRBV10-2, with D possibly called TRBD1 or TRBD2 (5 bases each). Deletions cut 0 bases from V and 4 bases from J, with 16 bases between. CDR3 size: 16 residues. Germline V gene sequence: CDR1 WSHSY, CDR2 SAAADI. The chain's CDR3 is CASSESRGQGGYEQYF. The CDR3 bases that were read are TGCGCCAGCAGTGAGTCGAGGGGCCAGGGCGGTTACGAG.

Worth noting for this clone: The CDR3 end lies 3 residues beyond the end of the read and is filled in from the germline J gene. V usage is TRBV30 and J usage is TRBJ1-3, with D maybe TRBD1 (5 bases). The CDR3 length is 16 residues. Germline-derived CDR1 and CDR2 are GTSNPN and SVGIG (reference sequence). Between the trimmed V and J ends, which lost 5 bases and 0 bases, there was a span of 17 bases. This CDR3 reads CAWSNARVSSGNTIYF. CDR3 DNA (partial): TGTGCCTGGTCAAACGCCAGGGTCAGCTCTGGAAACACC.

This clone showed up many times. The read ends 3 residues early relative to the CDR3; the germline J gene fills the gap. This chain joins TRBV7-2 and TRBJ1-2, with a tentative D call TRBD1 (5 bases). The CDR3 length is 14 residues. V was clipped by 4 bases and J by 2 bases, with 11 bases between them. The germline gives CDR1 SGHTA, CDR2 FQGNSA. The covered CDR3 bases are TGTGCCAGCAGCTCCCCGACAGAAAACTATGGC. Translation gives CASSSPTENYG. The whole CDR3 sequence is CASSSPTENYGYTF.

This clone occurred a few times. Coverage ceases 3 residues before the CDR3 finishes, and the germline J gene fills in the end. The chain employs TRBV30 and TRBJ1-5; 10 nucleotides match TRBD1. Trimming removed 5 bases from V and 2 bases from J; junction bases left unmatched: 3. Looked up from germline, CDR1 is GTSNPN and CDR2 is SVGIG (reference sequence). The CDR3 spans 14 residues. The sequenced part of the CDR3 DNA is TGTGCCTGGGGACAGGGGGGGGGCAATCAGCCC. Translated: CAWGQGGGNQP. The whole CDR3 reads CAWGQGGGNQPQHF.

In its sample, this clone is medium-sized. CDR3 amino acids: CASSLVPLSTDTQYF. CDR3 DNA (partial): TGTGCCAGCAGCTTAGTCCCACTCAGCACAGATACG. V and J are TRBV11-2 and TRBJ2-3; D is undetermined. The sequenced fragment ends 3 residues before the CDR3 boundary, so the rest is inferred from the germline J gene. The CDR3 is 15 residues long. The germline V gene encodes CDR1 SGHAT and CDR2 FQNNGV. V dropped 1 base and J dropped 0 bases, with 8 bases sitting between them. Combining the CDR3 with reference TRBV11-2 and TRBJ2-3 gives the whole variable domain EAGVAQSPRYKIIEKRQSVAFWCNPISGHATLYWYQQILGQGPKLLIQFQNNGVVDDSQLPKDRFSAERLKGVDSTLKIQPAKLEDSAVYLCASSLVPLSTDTQYFGPGTRLTVL.

This clone was seen only a few times. The observed sequence ends 3 residues before the CDR3 terminus, with the missing tail filled in from the germline J gene. This chain connects TRBV18 to TRBJ1-4; 8 positions match TRBD1. This CDR3 comprises 16 residues. J was trimmed by 5 bases and V by 4 bases; bases with no gene match: 9. Germline values: CDR1 KGHSH, CDR2 LQKENI. The CDR3 loop is CASSLLSGTGNEKLFF. Partial CDR3 DNA: TGTGCCAGCTCACTTTTATCCGGGACAGGCAATGAAAAA.

This clone has more than one count but fewer than ten. The read ends 3 residues before the CDR3 terminus; that terminus is restored from the germline J gene. The genes are TRBV2 and TRBJ2-2; D may be TRBD1 (6 bases). CDR1 is SNHLY, CDR2 FYNNEI, per germline. The V end was cut by 6 bases, the J end by 0 bases, with 14 bases between. This CDR3 contains 16 residues. The CDR3 loop is CASSATTGANTGELFF. The CDR3 bases that were read are TGTGCCAGCAGCGCAACGACAGGCGCGAACACCGGGGAG.

CDR3 DNA, as far as it was read: TGTGCCAGCAGCTTAGTAGGACTAACTAATGAAAAA. This translates into CASSLVGLTNEK. The full-length CDR3 reads as CASSLVGLTNEKLFF. The rearrangement uses TRBV7-2 and TRBJ1-4; D is uncertain. The read finishes 3 residues shy of the CDR3 end, and the germline J gene is used to complete it. The germline V and J ends were trimmed by 1 base and 1 base, with 7 bases remaining between them. Germline CDR1 and CDR2: SGHTA and FQGNSA. CDR3 size: 15 residues.

This clone came up a few times. The CDR3 is cut off 3 residues early in the read; its end comes from the germline J gene. The V gene is TRBV30, the J gene TRBJ1-1; tentatively, D is TRBD1 (6 bases). This CDR3 is 13 amino acids long. CDR1 and CDR2 from the germline V gene are GTSNPN and SVGIG (reference sequence). V lost 4 bases and J 5 bases, leaving 14 bases between the germline ends. CDR3 sequence reads: CAWTRGGQTEAFF. The covered CDR3 bases are TGTGCCTGGACCCGGGGGGGGCAGACTGAA.

Many counts were recorded for this clone. The read falls 3 residues short of the CDR3 end, and the missing part is taken from the germline J gene. This chain uses TRBV6-2 or TRBV6-3 with TRBJ2-2; D is uncertain. The CDR3 totals 14 residues. Germline V gene sequence: CDR1 MNHEY, CDR2 SVGEGT. V was pared by 7 bases and J by 1 base, with 10 bases between. CDR3 sequence: CASTPTVNTGELFF. The sequenced part of the CDR3 DNA is TGTGCCAGCACCCCTACAGTGAACACCGGGGAG.

For this clone: The read stops 3 residues short of the end of the CDR3; the missing end is completed from the germline J gene. The rearrangement links TRBV7-2 to TRBJ1-1; D is unresolved. CDR1 is SGHTA and CDR2 is FQGNSA in the germline V gene. The length of the CDR3 is 13 residues. Deletions cut 4 bases from V and 0 bases from J, with 6 bases between. The CDR3 DNA, read in part, is TGTGCCAGCAGCTCTCAGGTGAACACTGAA. It yields the protein CASSSQVNTE. The full CDR3 is CASSSQVNTEAFF.

This clone was found a few times. Read coverage stops 3 residues before the CDR3 terminus; the germline J gene supplies the remainder. The V gene is TRBV19, the J gene TRBJ1-2, with D unresolved. This CDR3 has 14 residues. V was shortened by 6 bases and J by 2 bases, with 13 bases between the two germline ends. The germline V gene has CDR1 LNHDA and CDR2 SQIVND (reference sequence). Partial CDR3 DNA: TGTGCCAGTAGGCTGACATCGCACAACTATGGC. Its protein product is CASRLTSHNYG. The entire CDR3 sequence reads CASRLTSHNYGYTF.

This clone was picked up many times. The CDR3 extends 3 residues past the end of the read, so its final part is completed from the germline J gene. The genes are TRBV7-3 and TRBJ2-7; D not certain. Per the germline V gene, CDR1 is SGHTA and CDR2 is FQGTGA. V was cut by 1 base and J by 6 bases, with 10 bases left in between. This CDR3 spans 13 amino acids. CDR3: CASSLNGGREQYF. The CDR3 bases that were read are TGTGCCAGCAGCTTAAATGGCGGTCGCGAG.

This clone was recorded many times. The CDR3 end is not reached by the read, which stops 3 residues before it; the germline J gene fills it in. The V and J genes are TRBV7-2 and TRBJ2-7; tentative D call: TRBD1 (6 bases). CDR1 and CDR2 from the germline V gene are SGHTA and FQGNSA. The CDR3 runs 13 residues. V lost 1 base and J lost 6, with 10 bases in between. CDR3 bases read: TGTGCCAGCAGCTTAGACAGGGCTGCCGAG. Amino acid sequence: CASSLDRAAE. In full, the CDR3 is CASSLDRAAEQYF. Based on the CDR3 plus reference TRBV7-2 and TRBJ2-7, the full variable domain is GAGVSQSPSNKVTEKGKDVELRCDPISGHTALYWYRQSLGQGLEFLIYFQGNSAPDKSGLPSDRFSAERTGGSVSTLTIQRTQQEDSAVYLCASSLDRAAEQYFGPGTRLTVT.